These T cell receptor beta chains were read from a single sample in a study of T cell clusters in autoimmune cytopenias. TCRdb re-called the multiplex PCR reads and shows each CDR3 protein once, DNA omitted. In total, the table holds 4,000 to 6,000 distinct CDR3 sequences. The data were also submitted as part of a second study, on T cell repertoires in aging, cancer and after chemotherapy.

Sequencing was performed on peripheral blood. Receptor source: a human donor with chronic lymphocytic leukemia. The donor label of this sample is uncertain. Each CDR3 is given with its conserved first and last residue. Rows may omit the clone size; those that give it use once, few, many or a size class.

>-|TRBV19|TRBJ2-5
CASSWSTREVQYF
>medium-sized|TRBV5-6|TRBJ2-5
CASSWSGGQETQYF
>-|TRBV19|TRBJ1-6
CASSIRKTASSYNSPLHF
>medium-sized|TRBV21-1|TRBJ2-3
CASSKWASGGASDTQYF
>medium-sized|TRBV12-3/TRBV12-4|TRBJ2-1
CASSLGGRHNEQFF
>-|TRBV6-4|TRBJ2-1
CASSEQGLAGGYNEQFF
>-|TRBV7-2|TRBJ1-3
CASSRTGSSGNTIYF
>-|TRBV19|TRBJ1-6
CASNTASSSYNSPLHF
>-|TRBV19|TRBJ2-5
CASSIGYGQETQYF
>-|TRBV12-3/TRBV12-4|TRBJ2-2
CASSKQGAGTGELFF
>medium-sized|TRBV12-3/TRBV12-4|TRBJ1-4
CASSISGLEKLFF
>medium-sized|TRBV18|TRBJ1-3
CASSSTQGTDGNTIYF
>-|TRBV7-2|TRBJ1-4
CASSSGDEKLFF
>-|TRBV12-3/TRBV12-4|TRBJ2-5
CASRRGNRETQYF
>-|TRBV5-1|TRBJ1-1
CASSLTGSTEAFF
>-|TRBV6-5|TRBJ1-6
CASSYRSQPLHF
>-|TRBV4-3|TRBJ1-2
CASSQDRGHYGYTF
>medium-sized|TRBV6-5|TRBJ2-2
CASTPGQYTGELFF
>-|TRBV10-3|TRBJ2-7
CAISESTSQQYF
>-|TRBV5-1|TRBJ1-3
CASSLDVRPIGNTIYF
>-|TRBV4-1|TRBJ2-6
CASSPHSSGANVLTF
>-|TRBV7-9|TRBJ2-3
CASSFGGASTDTQYF
>medium-sized|TRBV11-3|TRBJ2-3
CASSLGGLAGAEAGPDTQYF
>-|TRBV5-5|TRBJ2-3
CASSLIFAGSTDTQYF
>-|TRBV7-9|TRBJ2-5
CASSYVQTKETQYF
>medium-sized|TRBV19|TRBJ2-2
CASSIYGGGGGELFF
>medium-sized|TRBV11-3|TRBJ2-3
CASSLNLGSSGTDTQYF
>-|TRBV6-2/TRBV6-3|TRBJ1-1
CASSYSIERSRNTEAFF
>-|TRBV6-5|TRBJ1-2
CASSSQGPNYGYTF
>-|TRBV4-1|TRBJ2-7
CASSQDWPGGSYEQYF
>-|TRBV6-6|TRBJ2-5
CASSQEGLLETQYF
>-|TRBV12-3/TRBV12-4|TRBJ2-5
CASSLRASSGGARTAQYF
>medium-sized|TRBV5-6|TRBJ1-5
CASSTNRGSNQPQHF
>-|TRBV27|TRBJ2-3
CASSLNYGGNTDTQYF
>-|TRBV20-1|TRBJ2-2
CSATGTTGELFF
>-|TRBV4-3|TRBJ1-5
CASSQDLTGANQPQHF
>-|TRBV12-3/TRBV12-4|TRBJ1-2
CASSLGYGYTF
>-|TRBV18|TRBJ1-5
CASSRGTGELNQPQHF
>medium-sized|TRBV19|TRBJ2-1
CASSIMGEQFF
>-|TRBV21-1|TRBJ2-7
CASSKAPNPGLYEQYF